Detailed here is one T cell receptor (beta chain). As processed by the authors: Nucleated cell counts were estimated from reference gene primer amplification. The protocol was immunoSEQ multiplex PCR, while the TCRdb copy is restricted to in-frame clones and leaves out a portion. Clone size and V and J calls were adopted from that table, with D and trimming inferred from the DNA. The table includes about 300,000 clones, roughly 90% detected once. This entry belongs to a study of blood T cell repertoires in COVID-19. Background on the study: Sites across the United States, Italy and Spain contributed samples from acute and convalescent COVID-19. Nucleic acid was either cDNA or gDNA, and it came from T cells, B-cell-depleted T cells, or PBMCs.

This CDR3 is 15 amino acids long. Germline CDR1 and CDR2: SGHNT and YENEEA. V was clipped by 3 bases and J by 4 bases, with 16 bases between them. Sequencing was carried out using peripheral blood. The chain employs TRBV11-3 and TRBJ2-7; D is perhaps TRBD2 (6 bases). This sequence originates from a man younger than 35 who had recovered from COVID-19. The CDR3 is CASSLGSGTPYEQYF. For the CDR3, the DNA is TGTGCCAGCAGCTTGGGGAGTGGGACTCCTTACGAGCAGTACTTC.